These 28 T cell receptor beta chains were all obtained from the same sample, sequenced in a study of a mutant IDH1 vaccine in newly diagnosed glioma. Time point denoted: week 5, during vaccination. Doses comprised 300 ug of mutant IDH1 20-mer peptide each, plus topical imiquimod. Which antigens these TCRs recognize remains unknown. Only in-frame clones appear in the TCRdb table, and some are missing; sequencing was by immunoSEQ multiplex PCR. The sample shows over 30,000 clones, approximately 50% of them seen only once. The source material was PBMCs, sampled from a glioma patient whose treatment included an IDH1 peptide vaccine. Every receptor here comes from a young woman with glioma.

The chain has TRBV6-5 and TRBJ2-3, with TRBD2 as a possible D gene (6 bases). Trimming took off 9 bases at V and 5 bases at J, with 18 bases between the two ends. The CDR3 extends over 14 amino acids. Germline V gene lookup returns CDR1 MNHEY and CDR2 SVGAGI. Here the CDR3 DNA reads TGTGCCAGTGAGCGGGCCGGCCGTGGAGATACGCAGTATTTT. This sequence encodes CASERAGRGDTQYF.

This chain uses TRBV20-1 with TRBJ2-5; D not resolved. TRBJ2-7 explains the end of the DNA better; the J call may be wrong. The CDR3 covers 11 residues. Germline V gives CDR1 DFQATT, CDR2 SNEGSKA (reference sequence). The CDR3 is CSARDLAEQYF. The CDR3 bases are TGCAGTGCTAGAGATCTGGCCGAGCAGTACTTC.

The gene calls are TRBV27 and TRBJ2-3; the D gene is possibly TRBD1 (5 bases). Germline assignment: CDR1 MNHEY and CDR2 SMNVEV (reference sequence). The CDR3 totals 16 residues. Trimming took 5 bases from V and 0 from J, leaving 15 bases between them. CDR3 region: CASSEAGLRSTDTQYF. The CDR3 DNA follows: TGTGCCAGCAGTGAAGCAGGGTTGCGGAGCACAGATACGCAGTATTTT.

A few counts support this clone. The rearrangement links TRBV7-9 to TRBJ1-2, with D unclear. The CDR3 runs to 14 residues. In germline, CDR1 is SEHNR, CDR2 FQNEAQ (reference sequence). Trimming took off 6 bases at V and 4 bases at J, with 15 bases between the two ends. CDR3 bases: TGTGCCAGCAGGGCTGCGTGGGCAAGCTATGGCTACACCTTC. It specifies CASRAAWASYGYTF.

V usage is TRBV5-1 and J usage is TRBJ1-1; 8 bases are shared with TRBD1. V lost 1 base, J lost 1 base, and 6 bases stayed unmatched. The CDR3 runs 16 residues. The germline gives CDR1 SGHRS, CDR2 YFSETQ. The CDR3 bases are TGCGCCAGCAGCTTGTTGACCGGACAGGGGAACACTGAAGCTTTCTTT. Its protein is CASSLLTGQGNTEAFF.

The chain joins TRBV7-2 to TRBJ1-5, with D unclear. The CDR3 extends over 13 amino acids. Germline CDR1 is SGHTA and CDR2 is FQGNSA. Trimming shortened V by 1 base and J by 9 bases, and 10 bases separated the two germline ends. CDR3 in DNA: TGTGCCAGCAGCTTAGATAGGGTGAGGCCCCAGCATTTT. Its protein is CASSLDRVRPQHF. Full variable domain (missing parts from reference TRBV7-2 and TRBJ1-5): GAGVSQSPSNKVTEKGKDVELRCDPISGHTALYWYRQSLGQGLEFLIYFQGNSAPDKSGLPSDRFSAERTGGSVSTLTIQRTQQEDSAVYLCASSLDRVRPQHFGDGTRLSIL.

This clone was counted a few times. This chain joins TRBV2 and TRBJ2-1; 11 bases line up with TRBD2. The germline V gene has CDR1 SNHLY and CDR2 FYNNEI. The CDR3 length is 14 residues. Unmatched junction bases numbered 7, after V lost 5 bases and J lost 10 bases. CDR3 sequence: CASSYRGLAVEQFF. Here the CDR3 DNA reads TGTGCCAGCAGTTACCGGGGACTAGCGGTGGAGCAGTTCTTC.

J is TRBJ2-7 and V is TRBV7-9; weak D call: TRBD1 (5 bases). Trimming cost V 5 bases and J 6 bases, with 11 bases left between them. This CDR3 has 12 residues. Germline CDR1 is SEHNR and CDR2 is FQNEAQ (reference sequence). The CDR3 spells CASSIIDSEQYF. The DNA for the CDR3 is TGTGCCAGCAGCATCATAGACAGCGAGCAGTACTTC.

In this sample, this clone turned up a few times. This chain connects TRBV7-8 to TRBJ1-2, with D hard to call. Germline CDR1 reads SGHVS; CDR2 reads FQNEAQ. The CDR3 has 13 residues. V was shortened by 2 bases and J by 8 bases, with 12 bases between the two germline ends. The CDR3 sequence is CASSLWQTYGYTF. The CDR3 DNA is TGTGCCAGCAGCTTATGGCAGACGTACGGCTACACCTTC.

In this sample, this clone is medium-sized. This chain connects TRBV2 to TRBJ2-1; the match to TRBD1 covers 10 bases. CDR3 length equals 14 residues. The germline CDR1 and CDR2 sequences are SNHLY and FYNNEI. Trimming removed 4 bases from V and 7 bases from J; junction bases left unmatched: 4. CDR3 loop: CASSGQGAGNEQFF. The CDR3 nucleotides are TGTGCCAGCAGTGGACAGGGGGCTGGGAATGAGCAGTTCTTC.

The rearrangement links TRBV6-1 to TRBJ1-3, with D uncertain. V was cut by 2 bases and J by 2 bases, with 10 bases left in between. Germline V gene sequence: CDR1 MNHNS, CDR2 SASEGT. This CDR3 spans 15 amino acids. The CDR3 DNA sequence: TGTGCCAGCAGTGAAATAGCCTCAGCTGGAAACACCATATATTTT. It yields the protein CASSEIASAGNTIYF.

The chain recombines TRBV7-9 with TRBJ1-1, with 7 nucleotides matching TRBD1. CDR1 is SEHNR, CDR2 FQNEAQ, per germline (reference sequence). This CDR3 spans 14 amino acids. Losses at the gene ends were 3 bases for V and 10 bases for J; bases not matched to a gene: 11. The CDR3 reads CASSLGQTQSGAFF. The CDR3 DNA reads TGTGCCAGCAGCTTGGGACAGACCCAGTCTGGAGCTTTCTTT. Combining the CDR3 with reference TRBV7-9 and TRBJ1-1 gives the whole variable domain DTGVSQNPRHKITKRGQNVTFRCDPISEHNRLYWYRQTLGQGPEFLTYFQNEAQLEKSRLLSDRFSAERPKGSFSTLEIQRTEQGDSAMYLCASSLGQTQSGAFFGQGTRLTVV.

The chain couples TRBV14 to TRBJ2-7; 11 bases align to TRBD2. Germline CDR1 SGHDN, CDR2 FVKESK. CDR3 length equals 15 residues. V gave up 2 bases and J gave up 5 bases; unmatched junction bases: 5. The CDR3 is CASSQRLAGSNEQYF. The CDR3 DNA reads TGTGCCAGCAGCCAACGACTAGCGGGATCCAACGAGCAGTACTTC.

V gene TRBV6-5 combines with J gene TRBJ2-7; D remains unclear. The CDR3 extends over 14 amino acids. In germline, CDR1 is MNHEY, CDR2 SVGAGI. Deletions cut 0 bases from V and 0 bases from J, with 6 bases between. CDR3 in amino acids: CASSYSTNSYEQYF. The CDR3 DNA reads TGTGCCAGCAGTTACTCCACAAACTCCTACGAGCAGTACTTC.

A few counts support this clone. The V gene is TRBV6-1, the J gene TRBJ1-5; 9 nucleotides match TRBD1. Losses at the gene ends were 2 bases for V and 7 bases for J; bases not matched to a gene: 6. The CDR3 loop spans 15 amino acids. In germline, CDR1 is MNHNS, CDR2 SASEGT. The CDR3 loop is CASSERTGVGQPQHF. CDR3 in DNA: TGTGCCAGCAGTGAAAGGACAGGGGTTGGGCAGCCCCAGCATTTT.

This chain links TRBV10-3 with TRBJ1-2; no firm D call. In germline, CDR1 is ENHRY, CDR2 SYGVKD. The CDR3 loop spans 13 amino acids. V dropped 3 bases and J dropped 4 bases, with 9 bases sitting between them. The CDR3 bases are TGTGCCATCAGTGACGGCCCCTCCTATGGCTACACCTTC. It codes for CAISDGPSYGYTF.

On this clone itself: The germline gene is not matched at one end of the junction; a read error may be the cause. The chain combines TRBV2 with TRBJ2-7; 14 bases align to TRBD2. This CDR3 is 11 amino acids long. The germline CDR1 and CDR2 sequences are SNHLY and FYNNEI. The CDR3 region is CASTPGLAGEF. DNA for the CDR3: TGTGCCAGCACCCCGGGACTAGCGGGAGAGTTC.

The J gene is TRBJ1-4, the V gene TRBV19; no clear D. Trimming removed 4 bases from V and 0 bases from J, with 15 bases in between. Germline CDR1 reads LNHDA; CDR2 reads SQIVND (reference sequence). The CDR3 is made up of 17 amino acids. CDR3 bases: TGTGCCAGTAGTAAACGGTCGACGCTTGCAACTAATGAAAAACTGTTTTTT. This encodes CASSKRSTLATNEKLFF.

The chain links TRBV2 to TRBJ2-5; unclear D gene. The ends were cut back, 8 bases at V and 2 bases at J, with 6 bases in the middle. CDR1 is SNHLY, CDR2 FYNNEI, per germline. This CDR3 region has 11 residues. CDR3 region: CASSAQETQYF. Here the CDR3 DNA reads TGTGCCAGCTCAGCACAAGAGACCCAGTACTTC.

This clone is a singleton in its sample. The rearrangement links TRBV7-9 to TRBJ2-2, with no clear D. This CDR3 is 15 amino acids long. CDR1 SEHNR and CDR2 FQNEAQ come from the germline V gene (reference sequence). V lost 3 bases, J lost 4 bases, and 12 bases lay in between. CDR3 residues: CASSFIGQPTGELFF. The CDR3 region has the DNA TGTGCCAGCAGCTTTATCGGCCAGCCCACCGGGGAGCTGTTTTTT.

The J gene is TRBJ1-1, the V gene TRBV19; D unclear. Germline CDR1 LNHDA, CDR2 SQIVND (reference sequence). This CDR3 is built from 12 residues. The V end lost 5 bases, the J end lost 0 bases, and 4 bases lay between the germline ends. Written as DNA, the CDR3 is TGTGCCAGTAGTCCCCTGAACACTGAAGCTTTCTTT. Translated, it gives CASSPLNTEAFF.

This clone was detected once. V and J are TRBV7-2 and TRBJ2-5; D possibly corresponds to TRBD2 (7 bases). V was cut by 1 base and J by 4 bases, with 13 bases left in between. Germline V gene data show CDR1 as SGHTA and CDR2 as FQGNSA. There are 15 residues in the CDR3. CDR3 sequence: CASSLVGGAVETQYF. CDR3 coding DNA: TGTGCCAGCAGCTTAGTTGGGGGGGCTGTAGAGACCCAGTACTTC.

V and J are TRBV7-9 and TRBJ2-3; D unresolved. CDR1 and CDR2 (germline): SEHNR, FQNEAQ (reference sequence). Trimming stripped 4 bases from V and 2 bases from J, with 4 bases between. This CDR3 has 12 amino acids. This CDR3 reads CASSYNTDTQYF. The DNA for the CDR3 is TGTGCCAGCAGCTACAACACAGATACGCAGTATTTT.

There are a few counts of this clone. The V call is TRBV28, the J call TRBJ2-1, with D perhaps matching TRBD2 (6 bases). The V gene lost 5 bases and the J gene lost 9 bases, with 11 bases spanning the gap. Germline CDR1 and CDR2: MDHEN and SYDVKM. The CDR3 is 12 amino acids. CDR3 DNA: TGTGCCAGCAGTATCTTCGGGGGTGAGCAGTTCTTC. It specifies CASSIFGGEQFF.

The chain carries TRBV6-5 and TRBJ2-3; 8 bases fit TRBD1. This CDR3 comprises 13 residues. Per the germline V gene, CDR1 is MNHEY and CDR2 is SVGAGI. V was pared by 5 bases and J by 6 bases, with 4 bases of the junction left unmatched. The CDR3 is CASSKQGDDTQYF. CDR3 coding DNA: TGTGCCAGCAGTAAACAGGGGGACGATACGCAGTATTTT.

The chain uses TRBV13 and TRBJ2-5; D is possibly TRBD1 (6 bases). Trimming cost V 5 bases and J 7 bases, with 17 bases left between them. Per the germline V gene, CDR1 is PRHDT and CDR2 is FYEKMQ (reference sequence). The CDR3 is made up of 14 amino acids. The CDR3 loop reads CASSLQGDGRTQYF. CDR3 DNA: TGTGCCAGCAGCCTACAGGGAGACGGGCGGACCCAGTACTTC.

This chain links TRBV11-3 with TRBJ2-7; D unclear. Looked up from germline, CDR1 is SGHNT and CDR2 is YENEEA. The CDR3 loop spans 13 amino acids. The V and J ends lost 3 bases and 5 bases respectively, with 11 bases between them. In nucleotides, the CDR3 is TGTGCCAGCAGCTTCAACGGCGTTAACGAGCAGTACTTC. This sequence encodes CASSFNGVNEQYF.

V and J are TRBV6-5 and TRBJ1-4; D may be TRBD1 (5 bases). Trimming left V 2 bases short and J 3 bases short, with 13 bases between. This CDR3 is built from 16 residues. Germline V gives CDR1 MNHEY, CDR2 SVGAGI. The CDR3 sequence is CASSYTPGGANEKLFF. In nucleotides, the CDR3 is TGTGCCAGCAGTTACACCCCGGGAGGGGCTAATGAAAAACTGTTTTTT.